One and the same sample provided the 2 T cell receptor beta chains below, sequenced in a study of CD8 T cells in Susac syndrome. RNA, at about 0.45 to 1 ug, was reverse transcribed with random hexamers. TCRdb analysed the immunoSEQ multiplex PCR reads with MiXCR anew, one entry per CDR3 protein. The table includes around 190,000 distinct CDR3 sequences, 85% to 95% detected once. Sequencing was done on a sample of CD4+ T cells from PBMCs. The source of these receptors is a human donor in good health.

The V and J genes are TRBV20-1 and TRBJ2-7; 8 bases fit TRBD2. CDR1 is DFQATT, CDR2 SNEGSKA, per germline (reference sequence). This CDR3 comprises 15 residues. Trimming removed 0 bases from V and 3 bases from J; junction bases left unmatched: 7. The CDR3 sequence is CSARDQRSGSYEQYV. CDR3 nucleotides: TGCAGTGCTAGAGATCAGAGAAGCGGGAGCTACGAGCAGTACGTC.

The chain has TRBV25-1 and TRBJ1-2; a weak D match, TRBD1 (6 bases). Germline CDR1 is MGHDK and CDR2 is SYGVNS. The CDR3 covers 15 residues. V dropped 4 bases and J dropped 7 bases, with 19 bases sitting between them. The DNA for the CDR3 is TGTGCCAGCAGTGTCCAAGACGGGGGCCTACGTGGCTACACCTTC. Its protein product is CASSVQDGGLRGYTF.